This note documents a single T cell receptor (beta chain) sequence. The authors' processing: Nucleated cell number was recorded as an estimate derived from reference gene primer amplification. Libraries were prepared by immunoSEQ multiplex PCR; TCRdb keeps only in-frame clonotypes and omits some of them. V, J and clone size derive from that table, while D and trimming were established from the DNA sequence. The sample records approximately 200,000 clones, under 90% being singletons. Clinical history reported by participants formed the basis on which cohorts were assigned. All recovered Cohort 3 donors got two negative PCRs, got clearance, or saw symptom resolution. These data belong to a study of blood T cell repertoires in COVID-19. Overall study: From T cells, B-cell-depleted T cells, or PBMCs came the material, which was cDNA or gDNA.

Trimming cost V 0 bases and J 0 bases; bases outside gene matches: 6. Germline V gene data show CDR1 as SGHTS and CDR2 as YDEGEE. The CDR3 length is 17 residues. The source of this sequence is a man aged 55-75 years who had recovered from COVID-19. Sequencing was done on a sample of PBMCs or T cells enriched from blood (not recorded which). The V gene is TRBV5-8, the J gene TRBJ1-1; TRBD1 agrees at 9 bases. Here the CDR3 DNA reads TGTGCCAGCAGCTTGGGGACAGGGGCCGTCATGAACACTGAAGCTTTCTTT. Protein: CASSLGTGAVMNTEAFF.